The 9 T cell receptor beta chains below were found in one sample sequenced in a study of blood T cells in healthy people across ages. A J-beta primer mix and a sample-barcoded 5' primer were used in a second PCR of about 7 to 12 cycles. In TCRdb, the 5' RACE reads were re-called with MiXCR into one record per CDR3 protein. The sample includes about 1.5 million distinct CDR3 sequences, approximately 43% seen only once; the top ten take less than 5%. Sequencing used blood. The source of these receptors is a woman under 30 in good health.

This chain connects TRBV12-3 or TRBV12-4 to TRBJ1-1; D is uncertain. Trimming removed 7 bases from V and 8 bases from J, with 14 bases in between. The CDR3 extends over 12 amino acids. The CDR3 here is CASILGPREAFF. The CDR3 bases are TGTGCCAGCATCCTTGGGCCCCGGGAAGCTTTCTTT.

The J gene is TRBJ2-2, the V gene TRBV13, with D unclear. V was shortened by 5 bases and J by 5 bases, with 9 bases between the two germline ends. CDR1 PRHDT and CDR2 FYEKMQ come from the germline V gene (reference sequence). The CDR3 covers 13 residues. CDR3 DNA: TGTGCCAGCAGCGAGGAACCTACCGGGGAGCTGTTTTTT. Encoded protein: CASSEEPTGELFF.

The chain has TRBV12-3 or TRBV12-4 and TRBJ1-1; D may be TRBD1 (6 bases). The CDR3 has 15 amino acids. With 4 bases removed from V and 1 base from J, the gap between germline ends came to 13 bases. The CDR3 region is CASSYSGGPNTEAFF. The CDR3 bases are TGTGCCAGCAGTTATTCGGGGGGCCCGAACACTGAAGCTTTCTTT.

The chain recombines TRBV7-9 with TRBJ2-1; D is possibly TRBD1 (6 bases). The germline V gene encodes CDR1 SEHNR and CDR2 FQNEAQ (reference sequence). This CDR3 has 17 residues. The V end was cut by 4 bases, the J end by 1 base, with 17 bases between. The CDR3 DNA is TGTGCCAGCAGCTCCTCAGGGGTGGCTAGTTCCTACAATGAGCAGTTCTTC. Protein sequence: CASSSSGVASSYNEQFF.

The genes are TRBV12-3 or TRBV12-4 and TRBJ1-5, with 11 bases that match TRBD1. With 5 bases clipped from V and 5 bases from J, the junction kept 5 bases outside the gene matches. This CDR3 has 15 amino acids. In nucleotides, the CDR3 is TGTGCCAGCAGTCGGACAGGGGGCTTGGATCAGCCCCAGCATTTT. It codes for CASSRTGGLDQPQHF.

The table lists this clonotype with a few counts. The V gene is TRBV5-1, the J gene TRBJ2-7, with D perhaps TRBD1 (6 bases). This CDR3 spans 14 amino acids. Between the trimmed V and J ends, which lost 4 bases and 7 bases, there was a span of 18 bases. Germline CDR1 is SGHRS and CDR2 is YFSETQ. The DNA for the CDR3 is TGCGCCAGCAGCCCGGGACACCTGGTAGAAGAGCAGTACTTC. It yields the protein CASSPGHLVEEQYF. The full variable domain, completed using reference TRBV5-1 and TRBJ2-7, is KAGVTQTPRYLIKTRGQQVTLSCSPISGHRSVSWYQQTPGQGLQFLFEYFSETQRNKGNFPGRFSGRQFSNSRSEMNVSTLELGDSALYLCASSPGHLVEEQYFGPGTRLTVT.

Details on this clonotype: This may come from a read error, since a much larger clone is one base off. The V call is TRBV10-3, the J call TRBJ2-1; D gene unclear. This CDR3 spans 14 amino acids. Per germline, CDR1 ENHRY and CDR2 SYGVKD. Trimming left V 2 bases short and J 4 bases short, with 9 bases between. The CDR3 loop reads CAISEPFGYNEQFF. The CDR3 region has the DNA TGTGCCATCAGTGAGCCTTTCGGTTACAATGAGCAGTTCTTC.

This chain joins TRBV7-2 and TRBJ1-2; maybe TRBD1 (6 bases). The germline gives CDR1 SGHTA, CDR2 FQGNSA. Deletions cut 7 bases from V and 0 bases from J, with 15 bases between. The CDR3 is 15 residues long. CDR3 in amino acids: CASNSGTSTNYGYTF. In DNA form, the CDR3 reads TGTGCCAGCAACTCCGGGACATCGACTAACTATGGCTACACCTTC. Complete variable domain (other parts from reference TRBV7-2 and TRBJ1-2): GAGVSQSPSNKVTEKGKDVELRCDPISGHTALYWYRQSLGQGLEFLIYFQGNSAPDKSGLPSDRFSAERTGGSVSTLTIQRTQQEDSAVYLCASNSGTSTNYGYTFGSGTRLTVV.

This clonotype came up many times. A read error may account for a junction end that differs from germline. This chain connects TRBV7-3 to TRBJ2-1, with D hard to call. Germline assignment: CDR1 SGHTA and CDR2 FQGTGA. CDR3 length: 12 residues. The CDR3 nucleotides read TGCGCCAGCAGCTTGATACGGGATGAGCAGTTCTTC. As protein: CASSLIRDEQFF.